The subject of this entry is one T cell receptor beta chain. This record comes from a study of blood T cell repertoires in COVID-19. The CDR3 runs 15 residues. Trimming took 0 bases from V and 5 from J; bases not matched to a gene: 6. CDR1 is SGHTS and CDR2 is YDEGEE in the germline V gene. The method was immunoSEQ multiplex PCR; TCRdb's version includes in-frame clones alone and lacks a portion of them. Of 200,000 to 250,000 clones in the sample, about 87% were seen once. The sample comprised peripheral blood. The chain has TRBV5-8 and TRBJ1-1; 8 nucleotides align to TRBD1. This TCR was recovered from a woman between 70 and 85 years old with active or convalescent COVID-19. In DNA form, the CDR3 reads TGTGCCAGCAGCTTGGCAGGGGGCGGCTCGACTGAAGCTTTCTTT. Its protein is CASSLAGGGSTEAFF. The whole variable domain, filled in from reference TRBV5-8 and TRBJ1-1, reads EAGVTQSPTHLIKTRGQQATLRCSPISGHTSVYWYQQALGLGLQFLLWYDEGEERNRGNFPPRFSGRQFPNYSSELNVNALELEDSALYLCASSLAGGGSTEAFFGQGTRLTVV.